The rows below give T cell receptor beta chains drawn from one sample of a study of tumor-infiltrating lymphocytes in primary liver carcinoma. One entry per CDR3 protein, called by TCRdb with MiXCR from the multiplex PCR reads. This sample has about 37,000 distinct CDR3 sequences, with roughly 80% found just once. The specimen was tumor-adjacent normal liver tissue. These receptors originate from a man between 35 and 55 years old with primary liver carcinoma and hepatitis B virus infection. Each CDR3 is given with its conserved first and last residue. The D gene is left open where the match is weak. Size values are once, few and many counts, or a class for expanded clones, and some rows have none.

D	size	V	J	CDR3	DNA
TRBD2	-	TRBV7-2	TRBJ2-7	CASSFRTSGEHEQYF	TGTGCCAGCAGCTTCCGGACTAGCGGGGAGCACGAGCAGTACTTC
TRBD2	-	TRBV4-3	TRBJ2-1	CATSQVHQREPYNEQLF	TGCGCCACCAGCCAAGTACATCAGCGGGAGCCCTACAATGAGCAGCTCTTC
-	-	TRBV4-2	TRBJ2-7	CASSQEHGSSNEQYF	TGTGCCAGCAGCCAAGAGCACGGGAGTAGCAACGAGCAATACTTC
-	-	TRBV12-3/TRBV12-4	TRBJ1-2	CASSLQVQWADGYTF	TGTGCCAGCAGTTTACAGGTTCAGTGGGCTGATGGCTACACCTTC
TRBD2	-	TRBV5-5	TRBJ2-5	CTSSLILAGEETQYF	TGTACCAGCAGCTTGATACTAGCGGGGGAAGAGACTCAGTACTTC
-	-	TRBV28	TRBJ2-7	CASSLKGQESDEQYF	TGTGCCAGCAGTCTAAAAGGGCAGGAGAGTGACGAGCAGTACTTC
-	-	TRBV10-3	TRBJ2-5	CAISAGGGETQYF	TGTGCCATCAGTGCGGGCGGAGGGGAGACCCAATACTTC
TRBD1	-	TRBV4-1	TRBJ2-7	CASINRDRGLSSYEQYF	TGCGCCAGCATCAATCGGGACAGGGGTCTATCCTCCTACGAGCAGTACTTC
-	many	TRBV6-1	TRBJ1-2	CASRPQIQSYGYTF	TGTGCCAGCAGGCCACAGATCCAAAGCTATGGCTACACCTTC
TRBD2	-	TRBV6-2/TRBV6-3	TRBJ2-1	CAGRPWTSGRTNEQFF	TGTGCCGGCAGACCCTGGACTAGCGGGAGGACCAATGAGCAGTTCTTC
-	once	TRBV6-5	TRBJ2-1	CVSSQRQWGEQFF	TGTGTCAGCAGTCAACGACAGTGGGGTGAGCAGTTCTTC
-	once	TRBV14	TRBJ2-1	CASSQTRAWDKQFF	TGTGCCAGCAGCCAAACTCGTGCCTGGGATAAGCAGTTCTTC
TRBD2	-	TRBV11-2	TRBJ2-1	CASSLDRGGRFHNEQFF	TGTGCCAGCAGTCTAGATAGGGGCGGGAGGTTCCACAATGAGCAGTTCTTC
-	-	TRBV14	TRBJ2-1	CANSAVGGWVNNEQFF	TGTGCTAACAGTGCCGTAGGGGGATGGGTAAACAATGAGCAGTTCTTC
TRBD1	many	TRBV12-3/TRBV12-4	TRBJ1-5	CASSGTVNQPQHF	TGTGCCAGCAGTGGGACAGTCAATCAGCCCCAGCATTTT
-	-	TRBV4-1	TRBJ1-1	CASWARGTEAFF	TGTGCCAGCTGGGCGCGCGGGACTGAAGCTTTCTTT
-	-	TRBV11-2	TRBJ2-5	CASSLDVGRGTQYF	TGTGCTAGCAGCTTAGATGTGGGGCGTGGGACCCAGTACTTC
TRBD1	-	TRBV7-9	TRBJ1-1	CASSPWGTGGITEAFF	TGTGCCAGCAGCCCCTGGGGGACAGGGGGAATCACTGAAGCTTTCTTC
-	-	TRBV5-5	TRBJ1-2	CASSIRDTSINYGYTF	TGTGCCAGCAGCATCCGGGACACCTCGATTAACTATGGCTACACCTTC
-	-	TRBV5-5	TRBJ1-1	CASSHEGDRYTGAFF	TGTGCCAGCAGCCATGAGGGTGATCGGTACACTGGAGCCTTCTTT
TRBD1	-	TRBV6-5	TRBJ2-7	CPSSYGTGGEGHYF	TGTCCCAGCAGTTATGGGACAGGGGGCGAGGGACATTACTTC
-	-	TRBV29-1	TRBJ1-1	CSVRHKGTETFF	TGTAGCGTTCGTCATAAGGGTACTGAAACCTTCTTT
TRBD2	many	TRBV5-1	TRBJ2-3	CASSSGVAGVLADTQYF	TGCGCCAGCAGCTCGGGGGTAGCGGGAGTGTTGGCAGATACGCAGTATTTT
-	-	TRBV29-1	TRBJ1-1	CGVDNGRTEAFF	TGCGGCGTTGATAACGGCAGGACTGAAGCTTTCTTT
TRBD2	-	TRBV4-1	TRBJ2-1	CASSHESASGVNEQFF	TGCGCTAGCAGCCATGAATCGGCTAGCGGGGTAAATGAGCAGTTCTTC